This T cell receptor (beta chain) comes out of a study of cytotoxic CD8 clonotypes in ibrutinib-treated CLL. The overall study: Partial response was seen in 24 patients and complete response in 2; after median roughly 6 years, approximately 14 stayed remitted, about 12 progressed. Study observations and caveats: Clonotypes that were public were uncommon, and they contracted or stayed stable on treatment. Having risen at ibrutinib response, clonality had fallen back toward baseline by progression. Age-matched healthy donor levels were exceeded by baseline clonality, which tracked circulating CD8+ T-cell counts.

Germline V gives CDR1 SQVTM, CDR2 ANQGSEA. The CDR3 runs 14 residues. With 4 bases removed from V and 3 bases from J, the gap between germline ends came to 12 bases. Method: immunoSEQ multiplex PCR; TCRdb's copy keeps in-frame clones and lacks some. The sample lists under 200,000 clones; roughly four fifths were seen once. As to this clone: Its antigen is as yet unknown.

J is TRBJ2-2 and V is TRBV29-1; D perhaps matches TRBD2 (6 bases). Material: PBMCs, obtained after 12 months of ibrutinib treatment. This clonotype was sampled from a human donor with chronic lymphocytic leukemia. Written as DNA, the CDR3 is TGCAGCGTTGGGATGGGGACTCACACCGGGGAGCTGTTTTTT. As protein: CSVGMGTHTGELFF.